A single T cell receptor (beta chain) is shown here with its context. The sample is drawn from a study of blood T cell repertoires in COVID-19. Study-level background: Italy, Spain and the United States were the sources of the convalescent and acute COVID-19 samples. T cells, B-cell-depleted T cells, or PBMCs provided the cDNA or gDNA that served as material.

The germline V gene encodes CDR1 SGHNT and CDR2 YYREEE (reference sequence). V gave up 1 base and J gave up 8 bases; unmatched junction bases: 8. This CDR3 is 16 amino acids long. The Seattle patients, enrolled during active infection, were followed longitudinally. In the original workflow: Estimated nucleated cell counts came from reference gene primer amplification. Using immunoSEQ multiplex PCR, the repertoire was profiled, and TCRdb retains in-frame clones only, with some absent. V and J calls and clone size follow that table, whereas D and trimming were derived from the DNA. The sample consists of 300,000 to 400,000 clones, roughly 88% of them appearing once.

The rearrangement uses TRBV5-4 and TRBJ1-4, with 10 nucleotides matching TRBD1. The TCR comes from a woman aged 25 to 39 with COVID-19, enrolled during active disease. Input material: peripheral blood. The CDR3 sequence: CASSLSRGTGEEKLFF. The CDR3 nucleotides are TGTGCCAGCAGCTTGTCGCGTGGGACAGGGGAGGAAAAACTGTTTTTT.